The clone carrying this T cell receptor beta chain was counted only a few times. The germline CDR1 and CDR2 sequences are MNHEY and SMNVEV (reference sequence). The CDR3 is 14 residues long. Trimming pared 7 bases from V and 4 bases from J, leaving 16 bases between. TCRdb re-analysed the 5' RACE reads in MiXCR, keeping a single row per CDR3 protein. Among 1.5 million to 2 million distinct CDR3 sequences listed, roughly 35% were seen once. The record originates from a study of identical twins. The TCR comes from a newborn girl in good health. Sequences were obtained from cord blood. The chain uses TRBV27 and TRBJ1-1, with a weak D call TRBD1 (5 bases). The CDR3 protein is CASKAVRVVTEAFF. In DNA, the CDR3 is TGTGCCAGCAAAGCCGTCAGGGTGGTCACTGAAGCTTTCTTT.